This T cell receptor (beta chain) came from a study of T cell repertoires in cytomegalovirus infection. Study background: Used in the study were CMV epitopes, some recently identified and HLA-C-restricted, others well-studied and HLA-B-restricted. It was the public TCR beta signatures that indicated both CMV infection and matching HLA type.

As to this clonotype: Its antigen is currently unknown.

The CDR3 runs to 14 residues. CDR1 SGHAT and CDR2 FQNNGV come from the germline V gene. V lost 6 bases to trimming and J lost 6 bases, with 15 bases between them. One entry per CDR3 protein, called by TCRdb with MiXCR from the reads. This sample has a few hundred thousand distinct CDR3 sequences; 30% to 35% occur once, and the top ten carry 15% to 20%. Study observations and caveats: In two of eight donors, the top clonotype was HLA-C-restricted CMV-specific. The cumulative frequency of public TCR beta families identified carriers of CMV plus the relevant HLA.

The sample consisted of cultured PBMCs, taken from culture after CMV antigen stimulation. The chain links TRBV11-2 to TRBJ2-4, with no clear D. The clonotype comes from a human donor in good health (CMV status not recorded). Some clones in this sample may be carry-over from other donors' samples. The chain's CDR3 is CASSLEATANIQYF. The CDR3 nucleotides are TGTGCCAGCAGTCTAGAAGCCACGGCAAACATTCAGTACTTC.